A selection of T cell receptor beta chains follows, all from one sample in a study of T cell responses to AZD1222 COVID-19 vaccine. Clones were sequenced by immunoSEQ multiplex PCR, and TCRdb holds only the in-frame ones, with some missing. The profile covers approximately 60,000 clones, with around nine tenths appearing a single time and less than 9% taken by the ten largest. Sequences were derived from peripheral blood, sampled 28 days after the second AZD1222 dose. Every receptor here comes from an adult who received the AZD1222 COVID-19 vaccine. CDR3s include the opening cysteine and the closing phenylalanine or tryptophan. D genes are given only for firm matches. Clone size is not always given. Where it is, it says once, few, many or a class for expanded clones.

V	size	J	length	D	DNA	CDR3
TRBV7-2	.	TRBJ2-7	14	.	TGTGCCAGCAGCTCTAGGACCTCGGGCAACGAGCAGTACTTC	CASSSRTSGNEQYF
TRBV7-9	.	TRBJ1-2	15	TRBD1	TGTGCCAGCAGCTCCTTGACAGGGGTGGGGTATGGCTACACCTTC	CASSSLTGVGYGYTF
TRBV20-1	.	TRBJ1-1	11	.	TGCAGTGCTATTAGGGAGACTGAAGCTTTCTTT	CSAIRETEAFF
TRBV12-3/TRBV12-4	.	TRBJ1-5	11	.	TGTGCCAGCAGTTTCGACGGGCCCCAGCATTTT	CASSFDGPQHF
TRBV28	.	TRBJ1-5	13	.	TGTGCCAGCAGTTCGGGCAGCAATCAGCCCCAGCATTTT	CASSSGSNQPQHF
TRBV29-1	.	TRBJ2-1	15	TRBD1	TGCAGCGTTGATGGAGGGGGAGGGACAGGGAATGAGCAGTTCTTC	CSVDGGGGTGNEQFF
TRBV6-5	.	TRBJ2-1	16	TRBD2	TGTGCCAGCAGTTACGTCCCCAGCGGGGGGACAAATGAGCAGTTCTTC	CASSYVPSGGTNEQFF
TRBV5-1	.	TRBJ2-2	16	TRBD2	TGCGCCAGCAGCTTCGGGGGAGGGTTGAGCACCGGGGAGCTGTTTTTT	CASSFGGGLSTGELFF
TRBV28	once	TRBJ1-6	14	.	TGTGCCAGCAGAACATCCGGGGATAATTCACCCCTCCACTTT	CASRTSGDNSPLHF
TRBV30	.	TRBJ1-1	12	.	TGTGCCTGGGGACTACAGGCCACTGAAGCTTTCTTT	CAWGLQATEAFF
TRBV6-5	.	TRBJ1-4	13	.	TGTGCCAGCAGCTCGGACTTTAATGAAAAACTGTTTTTT	CASSSDFNEKLFF
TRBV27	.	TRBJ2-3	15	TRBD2	TGTGCCAGCAGCCTAAGCGGGGGGCTAGGAGATACGCAGTATTTT	CASSLSGGLGDTQYF
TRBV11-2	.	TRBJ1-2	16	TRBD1	TGTGCCAGCAGTTTAAACGGGGACAGGGGAGCAAGTGGCTACACCTTC	CASSLNGDRGASGYTF
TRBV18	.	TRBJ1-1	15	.	TGTGCCAGCTCACCACGGGGTTTAATGAACACTGAAGCTTTCTTT	CASSPRGLMNTEAFF
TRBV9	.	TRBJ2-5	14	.	TGTGCCAGCAGCGAATCACAGGGTCAAGAGACCCAGTACTTC	CASSESQGQETQYF
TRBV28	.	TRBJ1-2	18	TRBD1	TGTGCCAGCAGTTCCGCCGGGACAGGGGTTGAAGAGGACTATGGCTACACCTTC	CASSSAGTGVEEDYGYTF
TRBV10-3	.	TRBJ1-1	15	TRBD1	TGTGCCATCAGCACGCCGACAGGGGGGAACACTGAAGCTTTCTTT	CAISTPTGGNTEAFF
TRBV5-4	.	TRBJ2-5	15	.	TGTGCCAGCAGCCAAACGGCCCCCGGACAAGAGACCCAGTACTTC	CASSQTAPGQETQYF
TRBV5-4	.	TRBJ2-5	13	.	TGTGCCAGCAGCCGCTGGGCTGCAGAGACCCAGTACTTC	CASSRWAAETQYF
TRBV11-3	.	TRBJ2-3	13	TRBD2	TGTGCCAGCGGGACTAGCGGGGGAAATACGCAGTATTTT	CASGTSGGNTQYF
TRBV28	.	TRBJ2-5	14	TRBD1	TGTGCCAGCAGAACCGACAGGGATGCTAAGACCCAGTACTTC	CASRTDRDAKTQYF
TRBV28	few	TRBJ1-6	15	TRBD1	TGTGCCAGCAGTCGTCCCGGGACAGGGTATTCACCCCTCCACTTT	CASSRPGTGYSPLHF
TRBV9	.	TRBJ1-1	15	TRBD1	TGTGCCAGCAGCGTAGATAACAGGGGTTGGGCTGAAGCTTTCTTT	CASSVDNRGWAEAFF
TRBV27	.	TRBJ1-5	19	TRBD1	TGTGCCAGCAGTTTATTTTTCCCGGGGCGCAGGGGGAGCAATCAGCCCCAGCATTTT	CASSLFFPGRRGSNQPQHF
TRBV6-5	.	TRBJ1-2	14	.	TGTGCCAGCAGGCCCGGAATCGACAACTATGGCTACACCTTC	CASRPGIDNYGYTF
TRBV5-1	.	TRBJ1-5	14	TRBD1	TGCGCCAGCAGCCTACAGGGGTCCGGGCAGCCCCAGCATTTT	CASSLQGSGQPQHF